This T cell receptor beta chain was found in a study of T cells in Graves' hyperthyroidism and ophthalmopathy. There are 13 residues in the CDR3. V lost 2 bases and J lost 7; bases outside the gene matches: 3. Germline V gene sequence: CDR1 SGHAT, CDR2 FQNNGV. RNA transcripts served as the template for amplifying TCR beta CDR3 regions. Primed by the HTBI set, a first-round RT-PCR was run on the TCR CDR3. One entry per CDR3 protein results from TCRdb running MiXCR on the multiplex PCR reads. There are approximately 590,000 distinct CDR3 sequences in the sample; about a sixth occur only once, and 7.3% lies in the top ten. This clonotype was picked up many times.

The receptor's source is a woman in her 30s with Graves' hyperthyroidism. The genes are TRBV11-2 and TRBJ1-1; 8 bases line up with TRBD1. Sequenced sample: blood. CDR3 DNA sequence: TGTGCCAGCAGCTTATCAGGGGGCGGTGAAGCTTTCTTT. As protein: CASSLSGGGEAFF.